One sample yielded the 25 T cell receptor beta chains listed below, sequenced in a study of blood T cell repertoires in COVID-19. The protocol was immunoSEQ multiplex PCR, while the TCRdb copy is restricted to in-frame clones and leaves out a portion. The sample lists about 430,000 clones, roughly 90% occurring once. Sequenced input: peripheral blood. The receptors shown here come from a man younger than 30 with COVID-19, enrolled during active disease.

This clone was seen only a few times. The chain has TRBV9 and TRBJ1-3; D is unresolved. Germline V gene lookup returns CDR1 SGDLS and CDR2 YYNGEE. The CDR3 totals 14 residues. Trimming removed 0 bases from V and 0 bases from J, with 4 bases in between. In DNA form, the CDR3 reads TGTGCCAGCAGCGTAGGTATCTCTGGAAACACCATATATTTT. Encoded protein: CASSVGISGNTIYF.

The chain is built from TRBV7-2 and TRBJ2-7; 9 bases are shared with TRBD1. This CDR3 is 15 amino acids long. With V trimmed by 5 bases and J by 2 bases, 7 bases remained unmatched. Germline loops: CDR1 SGHTA, CDR2 FQGNSA. CDR3 loop: CASSDDRGKTYEQYF. The CDR3 bases are TGTGCCAGCAGCGATGACAGGGGGAAAACCTACGAGCAGTACTTC.

This clone was counted between two and nine times. V is TRBV9 and J is TRBJ1-5; D is ambiguous. The V gene lost 2 bases and the J gene lost 5 bases, with 5 bases spanning the gap. Germline V gives CDR1 SGDLS, CDR2 YYNGEE. The CDR3 extends over 12 amino acids. CDR3 region: CASSVGDQPQHF. In nucleotides, the CDR3 is TGTGCCAGCAGCGTGGGCGATCAGCCCCAGCATTTT.

To note about this clone: At the DNA level, this CDR3 is encoded by other sequences in the same sample as well. The rearrangement links TRBV12-3 or TRBV12-4 to TRBJ1-2; TRBD1 matches 9 bases. CDR3 length: 13 residues. Trimming removed 6 bases from V and 5 bases from J; junction bases left unmatched: 4. The CDR3 DNA is TGTGCCAGCAGCCCGGGACAGGGATATGGCTACACCTTC. It encodes CASSPGQGYGYTF.

The CDR3 spells CASSLWPPDREPSHNEQFF. In DNA form, the CDR3 reads TGTGCCAGCAGCTTATGGCCCCCTGACAGGGAGCCAAGTCACAATGAGCAGTTCTTC. The chain combines TRBV7-3 with TRBJ2-1; 7 bases map to TRBD1. This CDR3 is built from 19 residues. The germline gives CDR1 SGHTA, CDR2 FQGTGA. V dropped 2 bases and J dropped 5; count of bases not matched to a gene: 18.

CDR3 protein: CASSTDRVRTETQYF. CDR3 sequence (DNA): TGCGCCAGCAGCACTGACAGGGTAAGGACAGAGACCCAGTACTTC. The chain recombines TRBV5-1 with TRBJ2-5; 7 bases are shared with TRBD1. CDR1 SGHRS and CDR2 YFSETQ come from the germline V gene. The ends lost 4 bases at V and 4 bases at J; junction bases unmatched: 10. The CDR3 spans 15 residues.

The chain carries TRBV29-1 and TRBJ2-7; D is unresolved. Germline assignment: CDR1 SQVTM and CDR2 ANQGSEA. This CDR3 is built from 12 residues. V lost 7 bases and J lost 0, with 10 bases in between. The CDR3 loop reads CSAADNSYEQYF. The CDR3 DNA is TGCAGCGCCGCAGACAACTCCTACGAGCAGTACTTC.

The genes are TRBV12-2 and TRBJ2-7; the DNA was not used to check the table's D call, TRBD1. TRBV12-2 counts as a pseudogene. This CDR3 is built from 14 residues. This chain's CDR3 is CASRPRTPYYEQYF. The CDR3, as DNA: TGTGCAAGTCGCCCCCGGACACCTTACTACGAGCAGTACTTC.

Only one count was recorded for this clone. The chain uses TRBV7-9 and TRBJ2-7; 14 bases align to TRBD2. The germline CDR1 and CDR2 sequences are SEHNR and FQNEAQ (reference sequence). CDR3 size: 13 residues. The trim removed 11 bases at V and 4 bases at J, leaving 4 bases unmatched. CDR3 region: CAGGTSGGYEQYF. The CDR3 nucleotides are TGTGCCGGCGGGACTAGCGGGGGATACGAGCAGTACTTC. Drawing the rest from reference TRBV7-9 and TRBJ2-7, the complete variable domain is DTGVSQNPRHKITKRGQNVTFRCDPISEHNRLYWYRQTLGQGPEFLTYFQNEAQLEKSRLLSDRFSAERPKGSFSTLEIQRTEQGDSAMYLCAGGTSGGYEQYFGPGTRLTVT.

V usage is TRBV10-3 and J usage is TRBJ2-3; 7 bases line up with TRBD2. Germline V gene sequence: CDR1 ENHRY, CDR2 SYGVKD. The length of the CDR3 is 13 residues. Trimming took 10 bases from V and 3 from J; bases not matched to a gene: 7. The CDR3 coding sequence is TGTGCCACCCGGGGGGATTTGACAGATACGCAGTATTTT. Translation gives CATRGDLTDTQYF.

This clone came up once. The chain carries TRBV7-9 and TRBJ2-1; the match to TRBD2 covers 13 bases. The CDR3 has 16 amino acids. The trim removed 5 bases at V and 4 bases at J, leaving 5 bases unmatched. The germline V gene has CDR1 SEHNR and CDR2 FQNEAQ (reference sequence). In nucleotides, the CDR3 is TGTGCCAGCAGCCCCGGACTAGCGGGGGAGTACAATGAGCAGTTCTTC. This encodes CASSPGLAGEYNEQFF.

CDR3 sequence (DNA): TGTGCCAGCAGTCGACAGGCCCAGTCCTACAATGAGCAGTTCTTC. It codes for CASSRQAQSYNEQFF. V and J are TRBV6-5 and TRBJ2-1, with a possible D match to TRBD1 (6 bases). CDR1 MNHEY and CDR2 SVGAGI come from the germline V gene. Trimming took 5 bases from V and 1 from J, leaving 12 bases between them. The CDR3 runs 15 residues.

The chain uses TRBV3-1 (or the pseudogene TRBV3-2) and TRBJ2-7; 10 nucleotides line up with TRBD2. Germline V gives CDR1 LGHDT, CDR2 YNNKEL (reference sequence). J gave up 5 bases and V 4 bases, and 11 bases lay outside the gene matches. The CDR3 has 16 residues. The CDR3 loop is CASSPRLAGGENEQYF. The CDR3 region has the DNA TGTGCCAGCAGCCCAAGATTAGCGGGAGGAGAAAACGAGCAGTACTTC.

V gene TRBV5-1 combines with J gene TRBJ1-1; 7 positions agree with TRBD1. V shed 4 bases, J shed 5 bases, and the junction held 8 bases outside the gene matches. The length of the CDR3 is 14 residues. Germline CDR1 is SGHRS and CDR2 is YFSETQ. Here the CDR3 reads CASSKDRMETEAFF. The DNA for the CDR3 is TGCGCCAGCAGCAAGGACAGGATGGAGACTGAAGCTTTCTTT.

The rearrangement uses TRBV27 and TRBJ2-1; D unclear. This CDR3 has 14 residues. Germline V lookup: CDR1 MNHEY, CDR2 SMNVEV (reference sequence). V lost 4 bases to trimming and J lost 7 bases, with 14 bases between them. DNA of the CDR3: TGTGCCAGCAGTTCCGCGATTTCTGCGAATGAGCAGTTCTTC. This gives the protein CASSSAISANEQFF.

This clone was counted once. CDR3 sequence: CASSSPGVDGYTF. The CDR3 DNA reads as TGTGCCAGCAGTTCACCGGGGGTTGATGGCTACACCTTC. The V call is TRBV12-3 or TRBV12-4, the J call TRBJ1-2, with D possibly being TRBD1 (5 bases). The CDR3 runs to 13 residues. V lost 4 bases and J lost 6, with 12 bases in between.

The chain joins TRBV6-5 to TRBJ1-1, with D tentatively TRBD1 (6 bases). CDR1 and CDR2 from the germline V gene are MNHEY and SVGAGI. CDR3 size: 11 residues. Trimming removed 2 bases from V and 11 bases from J, with 9 bases in between. In nucleotides, the CDR3 is TGTGCCAGCAGTTACCGGGACAAGGCTTTCTTT. The encoded protein is CASSYRDKAFF.

V gene TRBV2 combines with J gene TRBJ2-3, with 9 bases matching TRBD1. This CDR3 contains 16 residues. Germline CDR1 is SNHLY and CDR2 is FYNNEI. Trimming removed 6 bases from V and 4 bases from J; junction bases left unmatched: 11. CDR3 in amino acids: CASRALQGASPDTQYF. CDR3 sequence (DNA): TGTGCCAGCAGGGCCTTACAGGGGGCGAGCCCAGATACGCAGTATTTT.

The chain combines TRBV6-5 with TRBJ1-2; 8 bases align to TRBD1. The trim removed 7 bases at V and 5 bases at J, leaving 9 bases unmatched. The CDR3 is 14 amino acids. Germline-derived CDR1 and CDR2 are MNHEY and SVGAGI. The CDR3 loop reads CASTLTGALYGYTF. The CDR3 DNA follows: TGTGCCAGCACGTTGACAGGGGCTCTTTATGGCTACACCTTC.

The chain is built from TRBV4-2 and TRBJ2-2; D perhaps matches TRBD2 (5 bases). CDR3 length: 15 residues. Looked up from germline, CDR1 is LGHNA and CDR2 is YNFKEQ. Deletions cut 6 bases from V and 2 bases from J, with 13 bases between. CDR3 protein: CASRAWRTNTGELFF. In nucleotides, the CDR3 is TGTGCCAGCAGGGCTTGGAGGACCAACACCGGGGAGCTGTTTTTT.

The rearrangement links TRBV11-3 to TRBJ2-7; D is uncertain. Germline values: CDR1 SGHNT, CDR2 YENEEA. V was cut by 7 bases and J by 0 bases, with 19 bases left in between. The CDR3 totals 16 residues. CDR3 nucleotide sequence: TGTGCCAGCACCAATACCACTCTGACACTCTCCTACGAGCAGTACTTC. It yields the protein CASTNTTLTLSYEQYF.

The CDR3 here is CASSIQLDRPGGEKLFF. In nucleotides, the CDR3 is TGTGCCAGTAGTATTCAACTCGACAGGCCGGGGGGTGAAAAACTGTTTTTT. This sequence joins TRBV19 and TRBJ1-4; D possibly corresponds to TRBD1 (6 bases). V dropped 3 bases and J dropped 7 bases, with 21 bases sitting between them. Looked up from germline, CDR1 is LNHDA and CDR2 is SQIVND (reference sequence). The CDR3 is 17 amino acids.

This chain links TRBV4-2 with TRBJ2-1, with D perhaps TRBD2 (5 bases). V lost 4 bases and J 6 bases, leaving 10 bases between the germline ends. Germline V gives CDR1 LGHNA, CDR2 YNFKEQ. There are 13 residues in the CDR3. The CDR3 loop reads CASSLARGNEQFF. CDR3 in DNA: TGTGCCAGCAGCCTCGCACGGGGCAATGAGCAGTTCTTC.

V is TRBV24-1 and J is TRBJ1-2; D not resolved. In germline, CDR1 is KGHDR, CDR2 SFDVKD. The CDR3 totals 15 residues. Trimming pared 4 bases from V and 1 base from J, leaving 12 bases between. CDR3 in DNA: TGTGCCACCAGTGACCCTAAAACGGGTAACTATGGCTACACCTTC. Protein: CATSDPKTGNYGYTF.

This chain links TRBV29-1 with TRBJ2-7; 7 nucleotides line up with TRBD1. In germline, CDR1 is SQVTM, CDR2 ANQGSEA. V lost 6 bases and J lost 2; bases outside the gene matches: 7. The CDR3 runs to 13 residues. The CDR3 bases are TGCAGCGTCGTACAGGGGTTCCCCTACGAGCAGTACTTC. It is translated as CSVVQGFPYEQYF.